The subject of this entry is one TCR beta chain. This clonotype was picked up a small number of times. No antigen is known for it. No per-base quality is available; no much larger clone lies one base away. The library came from PCR. The instrument was an Illumina HiSeq 2500. To reduce PCR and sequencing biases, unique molecular identifiers were incorporated into the TCR beta cDNA libraries. Per 1 to 10 million input T cells, roughly 500,000 cDNA molecules were obtained, such that each molecule approximated one T cell. Patient libraries were prepared and sequenced with the same protocol used for the earlier healthy control dataset. Samples belonging to the same batch were prepared together, multiplexed and sequenced on a shared HiSeq lane. Regarding the original processing steps: Raw barcoded reads were processed with MIGEC, and single-read molecular identifier groups were discarded before consensus assembly and CDR3 extraction. Clonotype tables were post-analysed with VDJtools, normalizing diversity by down-sampling all datasets to the smallest sample size. Repertoire overlap clustering matched CDR3 amino acid but not nucleotide sequences to correct batch-related cross-sample contamination. TCRdb cleaned the public reads at Q25 with fastp, built clones with MiXCR and kept in-frame beta chains. Entries that share a CDR3 protein sequence are merged under the most common genes and DNA. These V and J calls originate from TCRdb's pipeline instead of the authors' own analysis. This sample gives 750,000 to 950,000 distinct CDR3 sequences in total; 53% of them show up just once. The biggest ten clones account for roughly 4.4% of the sample.

To demonstrate the VDJtools post-analysis software, the study profiled TCR beta repertoires from the peripheral blood of 10 to 15 young patients with multiple sclerosis. The multiple sclerosis patients were children and adolescents ranging in age from about 6 to 17 years. The entry originates in a study of post-analysis software for immune sequencing data (dated by TCRdb to the mid-2010s). Study-wide context: Disease courses on record covered relapsing-remitting, secondary progressive and progressive-relapsing multiple sclerosis, though some patients had no subtype annotation. The patient repertoires were compared against 11 previously published healthy control repertoires obtained from donors aged roughly 6 to 26 years. A subset of samples was prepared in parallel using single-end sample barcoding, then pooled and co-amplified after Illumina adapter ligation.

On the study overall, not on this receptor specifically: Compared with controls, multiple sclerosis patients had significantly lower normalized Chao1 diversity, a finding suggesting substantial peripheral T-cell clonal expansion. When samples were clustered directly using the F measure, samples prepared in the same batch co-clustered strongly, which prompted a batch-effect correction. Patients showed significantly higher frequencies than controls for a few TRBV segments, among them TRBV5-6, TRBV5-1 and TRBV20-1. The control group was slightly older than the multiple sclerosis patient group.

The CDR3 has 16 amino acids, counting the end cysteine and phenylalanine. The CDR3 DNA has 48 bases and is translated from base 1. CDR1 and CDR2 are drawn from the germline V gene (reference sequence): LNHNV, YYDKDF. Trimming removed 5 bases from V and 1 base from J, leaving 16 bases between the germline ends. The rearrangement combines TRBV15 with TRBJ2-3; TRBD2 is perhaps the D gene, given 6 matching bases. This clonotype was sampled from a girl aged 10 to 17 with multiple sclerosis. What was sequenced was blood. The DNA reads as follows: TGTGCCACCAGCGCCGGGATAGCGGAACGCACAGATACGCAGTATTTT. Translated, this is CATSAGIAERTDTQYF.